This T cell receptor beta chain was captured in a study of cytomegalovirus exposure and HLA in healthy donors. Overall study findings and caveats: Researchers reported that a few CMV-associated chains were confirmed in vitro as CMV antigen-specific. Accounts indicate the classifier identified cytomegalovirus status with strong specificity and sensitivity.

This clone showed up just a few times. The antigen is not known. Use of 60 Vbeta and 13 Jbeta primers characterized the PCR. Libraries were prepared by immunoSEQ multiplex PCR; TCRdb keeps only in-frame clonotypes and omits some of them. The sample contains 130,000 or so clones, 77% of which appear only once. The V end lost 2 bases, the J end lost 8 bases, and 15 bases lay between the germline ends. The germline gives CDR1 MNHNS, CDR2 SASEGT. This CDR3 contains 15 residues. This sequence joins TRBV6-1 and TRBJ1-4; a weak D match, TRBD1 (6 bases). The specimen sequenced was PBMCs. This clonotype was sampled from a female donor in good health and CMV-seronegative. The CDR3 region has the DNA TGTGCCAGCAGTGAAATCCCAGGGGTTAGCGAAAAACTGTTTTTT. Amino acid sequence: CASSEIPGVSEKLFF.